Following are 16 T cell receptor beta chains from one sample sequenced in a study of CD8+CD57+ T cells in acquired aplastic anemia (dated by TCRdb to the late 2010s). Sequenced using an Illumina HiSeq 2000. Genomic DNA was used as template for profiling of TCR beta VDJ combinations and CDR3 sequences. TCRdb reprocessed the public reads (quality trimming at Q25 with fastp, clone calling with MiXCR) and kept in-frame beta chains. Each record represents a unique CDR3 protein, reported with the most common genes and DNA among its rows. The sample has fewer than 200,000 distinct CDR3 sequences on record, about three fifths of them singletons. Of the sample, about 48% is held by the ten largest clones. Input material: sorted CD4+, CD8+, or CD8+CD57+ T cells (not recorded which) from PBMCs. Source of these receptors: a human donor in good health.

The count of this clonotype is one. The genes are TRBV15 and TRBJ1-2; weak D call: TRBD1 (6 bases). The CDR3 consists of 15 residues. V dropped 4 bases and J dropped 8 bases, with 20 bases sitting between them. Germline loops: CDR1 LNHNV, CDR2 YYDKDF (reference sequence). The CDR3: CATSTQRNRVVGYTF. CDR3 in DNA: TGTGCCACCAGCACTCAACGGAACAGGGTGGTGGGCTACACCTTC.

V gene TRBV7-2 combines with J gene TRBJ2-7; TRBD1 matches at 8 bases. The V segment lost 6 bases and the J segment 1 base; nucleotides outside the gene matches: 8. Germline V gene lookup returns CDR1 SGHTA and CDR2 FQGNSA. This CDR3 contains 15 residues. The CDR3 here is CASRFRDRSSYEQYF. The CDR3 nucleotides are TGTGCCAGCAGGTTCAGGGACAGGTCGTCCTACGAGCAGTACTTC. The complete variable domain, with remaining parts taken from reference TRBV7-2 and TRBJ2-7, reads GAGVSQSPSNKVTEKGKDVELRCDPISGHTALYWYRQSLGQGLEFLIYFQGNSAPDKSGLPSDRFSAERTGGSVSTLTIQRTQQEDSAVYLCASRFRDRSSYEQYFGPGTRLTVT.

V and J are TRBV7-8 and TRBJ2-7; perhaps D is TRBD1 or TRBD2 (7 bases each). The germline CDR1 and CDR2 sequences are SGHVS and FQNEAQ. V was shortened by 5 bases and J by 7 bases, with 15 bases between the two germline ends. The CDR3 consists of 13 residues. CDR3: CASSPRQGGEQYF. The DNA of the CDR3 is TGTGCCAGCAGCCCCCGACAGGGAGGGGAGCAGTACTTC.

This clonotype was detected many times. This chain uses TRBV2 with TRBJ1-4; 8 positions match TRBD1. The germline gives CDR1 SNHLY, CDR2 FYNNEI. This CDR3 has 14 residues. V was clipped by 6 bases and J by 8 bases; unmatched bases: 8. This chain's CDR3 is CASRDQGAGEKLFF. CDR3 DNA sequence: TGTGCCAGCAGGGACCAGGGGGCAGGAGAAAAACTGTTTTTT.

The gene calls are TRBV9 and TRBJ2-7; 10 nucleotides line up with TRBD1. This CDR3 contains 16 residues. With 5 bases clipped from V and 4 bases from J, the junction kept 12 bases outside the gene matches. CDR1 SGDLS and CDR2 YYNGEE come from the germline V gene. The DNA for the CDR3 is TGTGCCAGCAGTGAGGGTAAGGGACAGGGGAGTTACGAGCAGTACTTC. It codes for CASSEGKGQGSYEQYF.

This clonotype was seen at least ten times. The chain combines TRBV29-1 with TRBJ1-1; 7 bases align to TRBD1. This CDR3 region has 14 residues. Germline V lookup: CDR1 SQVTM, CDR2 ANQGSEA. Losses at the gene ends were 7 bases for V and 0 bases for J; bases not matched to a gene: 8. The CDR3 nucleotides are TGCAGCGCTGGGACAGCGACTATGAACACTGAAGCTTTCTTT. This codes for CSAGTATMNTEAFF.

The rearrangement links TRBV2 to TRBJ1-2; 8 bases fit TRBD1. Germline CDR1 reads SNHLY; CDR2 reads FYNNEI. V dropped 5 bases and J dropped 5; count of bases not matched to a gene: 7. CDR3 length: 14 residues. This chain's CDR3 is CASSHDRGLYGYTF. The CDR3, as DNA: TGTGCCAGCAGTCATGACAGGGGTTTGTATGGCTACACCTTC.

This rearrangement joins TRBV7-2 to TRBJ2-5; D remains ambiguous. V lost 5 bases, J lost 2 bases, and 15 bases lay in between. This CDR3 comprises 15 residues. The germline V gene encodes CDR1 SGHTA and CDR2 FQGNSA. The CDR3 DNA reads as TGTGCCAGCAGCCCCGCCCCCCGGCAGCAAGAGACCCAGTACTTC. The encoded protein is CASSPAPRQQETQYF.

The rearrangement links TRBV20-1 to TRBJ2-1; 8 bases line up with TRBD1. Trimming at V came to 6 bases and at J to 9 bases, leaving 7 bases not matched to a gene. The CDR3 has 12 residues. The germline V gene has CDR1 DFQATT and CDR2 SNEGSKA (reference sequence). The CDR3 is CSARTGWFEQFF. CDR3 coding DNA: TGCAGTGCGAGGACAGGGTGGTTTGAGCAGTTCTTC.

The chain has TRBV7-8 and TRBJ2-7; 8 bases are shared with TRBD1. V was pared by 1 base and J by 6 bases, with 8 bases of the junction left unmatched. Looked up from germline, CDR1 is SGHVS and CDR2 is FQNEAQ. The CDR3 extends over 15 amino acids. CDR3 bases: TGTGCCAGCAGCTTAGGGACAGGGATAGGTCTCGAGCAGTACTTC. It is translated as CASSLGTGIGLEQYF.

This clonotype appeared a single time. The CDR3 coding sequence is TGCAGTGCTCCCCATAGCGGGACGAGCTCCTACGAGCAGTACTTC. Its protein is CSAPHSGTSSYEQYF. The chain has TRBV20-1 and TRBJ2-7; 8 bases are a match to TRBD2. Trimming took 5 bases from V and 0 from J; bases not matched to a gene: 9. The CDR3 loop spans 15 amino acids. Per germline, CDR1 DFQATT and CDR2 SNEGSKA (reference sequence).

This rearrangement joins TRBV20-1 to TRBJ1-1, with D possibly TRBD1 on 6 matching bases. The CDR3 covers 14 residues. Trimming pared 1 base from V and 5 bases from J, leaving 14 bases between. Germline V gene sequence: CDR1 DFQATT, CDR2 SNEGSKA (reference sequence). The CDR3 loop is CSARVQGRLTEAFF. The CDR3 DNA sequence: TGCAGTGCTAGAGTTCAGGGGAGGTTGACTGAAGCTTTCTTT.

This clonotype came up a few times. Written as DNA, the CDR3 is TGTGCCAGCAGCTTGACTCCAGCCTACGAGCAGTACTTC. Translating gives CASSLTPAYEQYF. V is TRBV5-5 and J is TRBJ2-7; D remains unclear. Deletions cut 1 base from V and 2 bases from J, with 7 bases between. The V gene's germline CDR1 is SGHKS and CDR2 YYEKEE (reference sequence). CDR3 size: 13 residues. Based on the CDR3 plus reference TRBV5-5 and TRBJ2-7, the full variable domain is DAGVTQSPTHLIKTRGQQVTLRCSPISGHKSVSWYQQVLGQGPQFIFQYYEKEERGRGNFPDRFSARQFPNYSSELNVNALLLGDSALYLCASSLTPAYEQYFGPGTRLTVT.

This clonotype was detected ten times or more. Relative to the germline gene, one junction end is altered; a read error may explain this. This sequence joins TRBV24-1 and TRBJ2-7; D is tentatively TRBD1 or TRBD2 (5 bases each). This CDR3 spans 12 amino acids. The V gene's germline CDR1 is KGHDR and CDR2 SFDVKD. The CDR3 protein is CATSDYWDEKYF. The CDR3 nucleotides are TGTGCCACCAGTGATTATTGGGACGAGAAGTACTTC.

Only a few counts were recorded for this clonotype. This sequence joins TRBV20-1 and TRBJ2-1, with 11 bases fitting TRBD2. The CDR3 sequence is 15 residues long. V trimming: 0 bases; J trimming: 11 bases; junction bases outside the gene matches: 9. Germline CDR1 and CDR2: DFQATT and SNEGSKA (reference sequence). In DNA, the CDR3 is TGCAGTGCTAGAGATCGGGTGGCTAGCGGGGGGCAGCAGTTCTTC. Encoded protein: CSARDRVASGGQQFF.

As for this clonotype: Relative to the germline gene, one junction end is altered; a read error may explain this. This chain links TRBV7-9 with TRBJ2-7, with D perhaps matching TRBD1 (6 bases). Per germline, CDR1 SEHNR and CDR2 FQNEAQ (reference sequence). This CDR3 comprises 14 residues. CDR3 sequence (DNA): TGTGCCAGCAGCTCTAGGGGTGGGGGCTACGAGCAGAACTTC. This codes for CASSSRGGGYEQNF.